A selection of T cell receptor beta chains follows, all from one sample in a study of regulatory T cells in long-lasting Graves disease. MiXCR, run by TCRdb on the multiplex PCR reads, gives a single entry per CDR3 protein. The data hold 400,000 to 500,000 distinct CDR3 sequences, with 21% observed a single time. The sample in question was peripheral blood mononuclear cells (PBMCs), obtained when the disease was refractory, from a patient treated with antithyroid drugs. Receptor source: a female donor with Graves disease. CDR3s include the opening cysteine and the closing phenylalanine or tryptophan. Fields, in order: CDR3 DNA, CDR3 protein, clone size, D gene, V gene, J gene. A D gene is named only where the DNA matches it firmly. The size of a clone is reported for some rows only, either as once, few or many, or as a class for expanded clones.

DNA: TGTGCCAGCACCTACTACCCGGGGCAGGTGACCTACGAGCAGTACTTC
CDR3: CASTYYPGQVTYEQYF
size: -
D: -
V: TRBV7-9
J: TRBJ2-7

DNA: TGTGCAAGCACCAAGGGACAGCAAGAGACCCAGTACTTC
CDR3: CASTKGQQETQYF
size: many
D: TRBD1
V: TRBV12-3/TRBV12-4
J: TRBJ2-5

DNA: TGTGCCATCAGAGAGGACAGGGATACCGGGGAGCTGTTTTTT
CDR3: CAIREDRDTGELFF
size: -
D: TRBD1
V: TRBV10-3
J: TRBJ2-2

DNA: TGTGCCAGCAGCCTTCTAGCGGGAGTTCATACCTACGAGCAGTACTTC
CDR3: CASSLLAGVHTYEQYF
size: -
D: TRBD2
V: TRBV7-9
J: TRBJ2-7

DNA: TGTGCCAGCAGCTTAGCAGGGAGTGGAGGCAATCAGCCCCAGCATTTT
CDR3: CASSLAGSGGNQPQHF
size: many
D: -
V: TRBV11-2
J: TRBJ1-5

DNA: TGTGCCAGCAGTCCCTCCTGGTCCGCGGTCTATGGCTACACCTTC
CDR3: CASSPSWSAVYGYTF
size: many
D: -
V: TRBV27
J: TRBJ1-2

DNA: TGCAGTGCTAGATTCCCGGGACTAGCGGGAGGAAACAATGAGCAGTTCTTC
CDR3: CSARFPGLAGGNNEQFF
size: -
D: TRBD2
V: TRBV20-1
J: TRBJ2-1

DNA: TGTGCCAGCAGCTTCAGTAACTACGAGCAGTACTTC
CDR3: CASSFSNYEQYF
size: few
D: -
V: TRBV7-9
J: TRBJ2-7

DNA: TGTGCCAGCTCCCCCAGCAGGGACCGGACCCAGTACTTC
CDR3: CASSPSRDRTQYF
size: few
D: -
V: TRBV18
J: TRBJ2-5

DNA: TGCAGTGCTAAGACCCCGGATGGGTATGGCTACACCTTC
CDR3: CSAKTPDGYGYTF
size: many
D: -
V: TRBV20-1
J: TRBJ1-2

DNA: TGTGCCAGCAGCGTCTCACTAGCGACTCTCCTCAACGACGAGCAGTACTTC
CDR3: CASSVSLATLLNDEQYF
size: many
D: TRBD2
V: TRBV9
J: TRBJ2-7

DNA: TGCAGCGTTGAAGGGGTCAGGGGACGCCAAGAGACCCAGTACTTC
CDR3: CSVEGVRGRQETQYF
size: many
D: -
V: TRBV29-1
J: TRBJ2-5

DNA: -
CDR3: CSVRTPNYGCTF
size: -
D: -
V: TRBV29-1
J: TRBJ1-2

DNA: TGCGCCAGCAGTGAACCGGGACTAGCGGAAGGGTCGGCCGGGGAGCTGTTTTTT
CDR3: CASSEPGLAEGSAGELFF
size: -
D: TRBD2
V: TRBV10-1
J: TRBJ2-2

DNA: TGTGCCAGCAGCGTCGGCGCCGAGCCTGGGCCCTCTAGGCACGAGACCCAGTACTTC
CDR3: CASSVGAEPGPSRHETQYF
size: few
D: -
V: TRBV9
J: TRBJ2-5

DNA: TGTGCCAGCACTCAGGGGGGACTAGCCAAAAACATTCAGTACTTC
CDR3: CASTQGGLAKNIQYF
size: many
D: -
V: TRBV28
J: TRBJ2-4

DNA: TGTGCCAGCAGCTTATCCTGGGGCAGGGGAATTTCACCCCTCCACTTT
CDR3: CASSLSWGRGISPLHF
size: many
D: -
V: TRBV11-2
J: TRBJ1-6

DNA: TGCGCCAGCAGTGTGGGGACCGGGACAGCCACAGATACGCAGTATTTT
CDR3: CASSVGTGTATDTQYF
size: few
D: TRBD1
V: TRBV6-1
J: TRBJ2-3

DNA: TGTGCCAGCAGTTTAGTCGAGACCTCCGGTGAACAGACCCAGTACTTC
CDR3: CASSLVETSGEQTQYF
size: many
D: -
V: TRBV28
J: TRBJ2-5

DNA: TGCAGTGCAGCTACGGGGGCGGGAGGCTACAATGAGCAGTTCTTC
CDR3: CSAATGAGGYNEQFF
size: -
D: TRBD2
V: TRBV20-1
J: TRBJ2-1

DNA: TGTGCCAGCAGCTCACTGGGGCAAGTGGACACAGATACGCAGTATTTT
CDR3: CASSSLGQVDTDTQYF
size: -
D: -
V: TRBV5-4
J: TRBJ2-3

DNA: TGTGCCAGCAGTGACGGGTGGGGAGCAAACACCATATATTTT
CDR3: CASSDGWGANTIYF
size: many
D: -
V: TRBV2
J: TRBJ1-3

DNA: TGTGCCAGCAGCCAAGAAACAGGGGCTTACTATGGCTACACCTTC
CDR3: CASSQETGAYYGYTF
size: many
D: TRBD1
V: TRBV3-1
J: TRBJ1-2

DNA: TGTGCCATCGGGAAGCAGGGGGCCCCCGGTGGCTACACCTTC
CDR3: CAIGKQGAPGGYTF
size: -
D: TRBD1
V: TRBV10-3
J: TRBJ1-2

DNA: TGCAGTGCTAGAGATTTCGGACTCGATTCTGGTCACGAGCAGTACTTC
CDR3: CSARDFGLDSGHEQYF
size: -
D: -
V: TRBV20-1
J: TRBJ2-7

DNA: TGTGCCACCAGCAGAGTTTTTAGCTCTAATGAGCAGTTCTTC
CDR3: CATSRVFSSNEQFF
size: many
D: -
V: TRBV15
J: TRBJ2-1

DNA: TGTGCCAGCAGCGTCCTGGGACTCGCCAGCTACGAGCAGTACTTC
CDR3: CASSVLGLASYEQYF
size: -
D: -
V: TRBV9
J: TRBJ2-7

DNA: TGTGCCAGCAAGGGGTCTGACTACGAGCAGTACTTC
CDR3: CASKGSDYEQYF
size: few
D: -
V: TRBV5-6
J: TRBJ2-7

DNA: TGCGCCAGCAGTCAAGAGGATCTTGTCCCGTTCTTC
CDR3: CASSQEDLVPFF
size: many
D: -
V: TRBV10-1
J: TRBJ2-1

DNA: TGTGCCAGCTCACCCACCCCTGTTGAAAAACTGTTTTTT
CDR3: CASSPTPVEKLFF
size: many
D: -
V: TRBV18
J: TRBJ1-4

DNA: TGTGCCAGCAGTTTACTCGACTACGAGCAGTACTTC
CDR3: CASSLLDYEQYF
size: many
D: -
V: TRBV2
J: TRBJ2-7

DNA: TGTGCCAGCAGCTTCAAGGCTGGGAGGACTAGCACAGATACGCAGTATTTT
CDR3: CASSFKAGRTSTDTQYF
size: once
D: -
V: TRBV7-3
J: TRBJ2-3

DNA: TGTGCCAGCAGCTCGAAGAGACGGGAACCCACTTTCCAAGAGACCCAGTACTTC
CDR3: CASSSKRREPTFQETQYF
size: -
D: -
V: TRBV7-9
J: TRBJ2-5

DNA: TGTGCCATCAATGACAACACCGGGGAGCTGTTTTTT
CDR3: CAINDNTGELFF
size: few
D: -
V: TRBV10-3
J: TRBJ2-2

DNA: TGTGCCAGCAGCTTCCCCGGGACAGGGGTGAAGACCCAGTACTTC
CDR3: CASSFPGTGVKTQYF
size: -
D: TRBD1
V: TRBV7-6
J: TRBJ2-5

DNA: TGTGCCAGCAGCTTAGTCGGCAGGGGCTATGGCTACACCTTC
CDR3: CASSLVGRGYGYTF
size: -
D: -
V: TRBV7-9
J: TRBJ1-2

DNA: TGTGCCAGCAGCTGGGACAGAATCAATCAGCCCCAGCATTTT
CDR3: CASSWDRINQPQHF
size: many
D: TRBD1
V: TRBV12-3/TRBV12-4
J: TRBJ1-5

DNA: TGTGCCAGCAGTCAAAAAGAAAGAGATGCAAAAGAGACCCAGTACTTC
CDR3: CASSQKERDAKETQYF
size: -
D: -
V: TRBV14
J: TRBJ2-5

DNA: TGTGCCAGCAGTTCGCTCACCCTTAGCGGGAGAGGGTACGAGCAGTACTTC
CDR3: CASSSLTLSGRGYEQYF
size: many
D: TRBD2
V: TRBV28
J: TRBJ2-7

DNA: TGTGCCAGCGAGAGGAGTCTCGGGGCCAACGTCCTGACTTTC
CDR3: CASERSLGANVLTF
size: few
D: -
V: TRBV12-3/TRBV12-4
J: TRBJ2-6

DNA: TGTGCCAGCAGACCGGGACAACTTAACACTGAAGCTTTCTTT
CDR3: CASRPGQLNTEAFF
size: many
D: -
V: TRBV28
J: TRBJ1-1

DNA: TGTGCCATCAGTGAGTCGGGAGAGACCCAGTACTTC
CDR3: CAISESGETQYF
size: many
D: -
V: TRBV10-3
J: TRBJ2-5

DNA: TGTGCCAGCAGCCCGACTGAGGGCCTTATCGGGGAGCTGTTTTTT
CDR3: CASSPTEGLIGELFF
size: -
D: -
V: TRBV5-4
J: TRBJ2-2

DNA: TGTGCCAGCAGCTTAGGTTACTACAATGAGCAGTTCTTC
CDR3: CASSLGYYNEQFF
size: few
D: -
V: TRBV11-2
J: TRBJ2-1

DNA: TGTGCCAGCAGTACCTGGGGGAACACTGAAGCTTTCTTT
CDR3: CASSTWGNTEAFF
size: few
D: -
V: TRBV2
J: TRBJ1-1

DNA: TGTGCCAGCAGCTCACCAGGGACACCCAATGAAGCTTTCTTT
CDR3: CASSSPGTPNEAFF
size: -
D: -
V: TRBV7-6
J: TRBJ1-1

DNA: TGCAGCGTTGAATTGCGGGAGTCCTCCTACGAGCAGTACTTC
CDR3: CSVELRESSYEQYF
size: few
D: TRBD2
V: TRBV29-1
J: TRBJ2-7

DNA: TGTGCCAGCAATGACAGGGGGGTAGTCTACGAGCAGTACTTC
CDR3: CASNDRGVVYEQYF
size: many
D: TRBD1
V: TRBV2
J: TRBJ2-7